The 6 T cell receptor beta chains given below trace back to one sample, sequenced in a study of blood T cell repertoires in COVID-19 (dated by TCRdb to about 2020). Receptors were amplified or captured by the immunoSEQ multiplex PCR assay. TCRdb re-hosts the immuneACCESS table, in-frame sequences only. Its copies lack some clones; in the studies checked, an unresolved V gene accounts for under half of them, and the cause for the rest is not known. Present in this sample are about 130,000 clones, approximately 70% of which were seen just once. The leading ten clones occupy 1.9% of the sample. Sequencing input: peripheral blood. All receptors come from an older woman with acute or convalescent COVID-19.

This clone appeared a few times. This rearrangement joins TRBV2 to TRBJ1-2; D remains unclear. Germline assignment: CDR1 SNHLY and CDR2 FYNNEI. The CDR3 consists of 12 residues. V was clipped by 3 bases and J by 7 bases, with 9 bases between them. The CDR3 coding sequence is TGTGCCAGCAGTGAGGAGGGAGCTGGCTACACCTTC. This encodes CASSEEGAGYTF.

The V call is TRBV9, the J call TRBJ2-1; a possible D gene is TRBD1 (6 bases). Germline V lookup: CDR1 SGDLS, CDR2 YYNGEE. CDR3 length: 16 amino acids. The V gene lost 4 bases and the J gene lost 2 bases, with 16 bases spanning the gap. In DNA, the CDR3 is TGTGCCAGCAGCCGAGGGGGTCCAAATCCCTACAATGAGCAGTTCTTC. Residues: CASSRGGPNPYNEQFF.

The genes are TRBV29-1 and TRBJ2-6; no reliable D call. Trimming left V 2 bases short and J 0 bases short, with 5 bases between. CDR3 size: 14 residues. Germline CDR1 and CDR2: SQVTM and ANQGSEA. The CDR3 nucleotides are TGCAGCGTTGAATGGCCCTCTGGGGCCAACGTCCTGACTTTC. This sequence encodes CSVEWPSGANVLTF. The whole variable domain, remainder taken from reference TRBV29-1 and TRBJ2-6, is SAVISQKPSRDICQRGTSLTIQCQVDSQVTMMFWYRQQPGQSLTLIATANQGSEATYESGFVIDKFPISRPNLTFSTLTVSNMSPEDSSIYLCSVEWPSGANVLTFGAGSRLTVL.

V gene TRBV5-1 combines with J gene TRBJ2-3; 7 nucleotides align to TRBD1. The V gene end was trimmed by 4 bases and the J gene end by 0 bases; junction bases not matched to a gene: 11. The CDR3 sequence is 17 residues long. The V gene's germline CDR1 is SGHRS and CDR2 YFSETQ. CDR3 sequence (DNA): TGCGCCAGCAGCCTTGCCCGTCCAGGGGGTAGCACAGATACGCAGTATTTT. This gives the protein CASSLARPGGSTDTQYF.

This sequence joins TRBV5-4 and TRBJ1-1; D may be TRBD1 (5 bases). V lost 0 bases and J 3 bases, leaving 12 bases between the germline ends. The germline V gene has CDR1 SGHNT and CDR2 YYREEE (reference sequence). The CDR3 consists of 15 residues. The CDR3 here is CASSLGQGYHTEAFF. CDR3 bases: TGTGCCAGCAGCTTGGGGCAGGGTTACCACACTGAAGCTTTCTTT.

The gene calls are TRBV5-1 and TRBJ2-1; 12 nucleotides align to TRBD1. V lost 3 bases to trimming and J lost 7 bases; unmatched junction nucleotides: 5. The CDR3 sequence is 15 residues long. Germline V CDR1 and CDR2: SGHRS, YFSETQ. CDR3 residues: CASSWGQGASNEQFF. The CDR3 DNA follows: TGCGCCAGCAGCTGGGGACAGGGGGCCTCAAATGAGCAGTTCTTC.